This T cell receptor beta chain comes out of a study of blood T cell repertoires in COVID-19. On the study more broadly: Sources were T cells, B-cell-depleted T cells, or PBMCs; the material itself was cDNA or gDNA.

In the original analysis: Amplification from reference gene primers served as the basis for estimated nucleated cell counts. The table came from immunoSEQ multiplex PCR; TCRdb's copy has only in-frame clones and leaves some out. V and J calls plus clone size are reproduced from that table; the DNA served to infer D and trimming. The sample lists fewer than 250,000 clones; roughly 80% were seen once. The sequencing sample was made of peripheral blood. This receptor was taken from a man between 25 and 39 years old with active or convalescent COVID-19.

The CDR3 sequence: CASSIASNSPRKEAFF. The DNA of the CDR3 is TGTGCCAGTAGTATAGCCTCGAACTCACCGAGGAAGGAAGCTTTCTTT. The chain carries TRBV19 and TRBJ1-1; no clear D. CDR3 length: 16 amino acids. The V gene's germline CDR1 is LNHDA and CDR2 SQIVND (reference sequence). V lost 1 base and J lost 8, with 20 bases in between.